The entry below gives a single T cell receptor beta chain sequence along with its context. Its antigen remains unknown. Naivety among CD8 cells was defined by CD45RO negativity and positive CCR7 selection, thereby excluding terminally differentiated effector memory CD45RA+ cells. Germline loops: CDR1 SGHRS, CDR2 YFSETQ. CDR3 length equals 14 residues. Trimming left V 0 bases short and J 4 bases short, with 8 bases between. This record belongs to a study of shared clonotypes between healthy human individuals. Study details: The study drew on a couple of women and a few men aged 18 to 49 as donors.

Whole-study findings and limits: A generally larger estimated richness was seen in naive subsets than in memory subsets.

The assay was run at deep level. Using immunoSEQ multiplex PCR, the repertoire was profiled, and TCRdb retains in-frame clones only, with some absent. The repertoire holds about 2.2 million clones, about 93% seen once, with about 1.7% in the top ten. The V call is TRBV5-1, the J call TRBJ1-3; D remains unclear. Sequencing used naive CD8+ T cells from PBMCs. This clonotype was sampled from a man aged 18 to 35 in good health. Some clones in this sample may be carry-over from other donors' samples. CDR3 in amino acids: CASSLGGIGNTIYF. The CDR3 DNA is TGCGCCAGCAGCTTGGGGGGAATAGGAAACACCATATATTTT.